This T cell receptor (beta chain) was recorded in a study of cytomegalovirus exposure and HLA in healthy donors. Broader study findings: A later look showed TCR association rates differing by HLA locus, highest for DRB1 and lowest for HLA-C.

PCR amplification relied on 60 Vbeta primers (plus 13 Jbeta primers). Original processing methods: Per a later analysis, the number of unique TCR beta chains was about 80 million, of which around 9.9 million were shared. The protocol was immunoSEQ multiplex PCR, while the TCRdb copy is restricted to in-frame clones and leaves out a portion. That table furnishes V, J and clone size, whereas the DNA furnished D and trimming. The profile shows approximately 160,000 clones, 68% of them singletons. Comment on this clone: Its antigen is not identified.

V lost 2 bases and J lost 6; bases outside the gene matches: 3. This CDR3 has 15 residues. Germline loops: CDR1 MNHNY, CDR2 SVGAGI (reference sequence). This chain uses TRBV6-6 with TRBJ2-1; 11 bases agree with TRBD2. Sequenced: PBMCs. This TCR derives from a man between 45 and 60 years old in good health and CMV-seronegative. The CDR3 protein is CASSYDGTSGNEQFF. CDR3 bases: TGTGCCAGCAGTTACGATGGGACTAGCGGCAATGAGCAGTTCTTC.